This is a list of T cell receptor beta chains from one sample in a study of OX40 agonist ivuxolimab in advanced cancers. Assay used: immunoSEQ multiplex PCR; TCRdb lists only in-frame clones, some missing. The sample shows 77,000 or so clones, 90% of them seen only once. The input for sequencing was CD4+ or CD8+ T cells sorted from blood, taken in a trial of the OX40 agonist ivuxolimab. The receptors were sampled from an adult with an advanced solid tumor such as melanoma, head and neck, liver or kidney cancer. Both conserved end residues are part of each CDR3. D genes are given only for firm matches. Clone size, where shown, is once, few, many, or a class for clones that have expanded.

d_call clone_size j_call v_call cdr3_aa cdr3_nt
NA NA TRBJ1-2 TRBV4-3 CASSQDTTKGTNYGYTF TGCGCCAGCAGCCAGGATACAACAAAGGGAACTAACTATGGCTACACCTTC
NA once TRBJ2-1 TRBV5-5 CASTLAWGHENEQFF TGTGCCAGCACCCTAGCTTGGGGTCACGAGAATGAGCAGTTCTTC
NA NA TRBJ1-2 TRBV7-9 CASSLGRAYRDGYTF TGTGCCAGCAGCTTAGGTAGGGCCTACAGAGATGGCTACACCTTC
NA NA TRBJ1-4 TRBV18 CASSPLDRVTNEKLFF TGTGCCAGCTCACCCCTCGATCGGGTAACTAATGAAAAACTGTTTTTT
TRBD1 NA TRBJ1-3 TRBV7-6 CASSGRQGESGNTIYF TGTGCCAGCAGCGGCCGACAGGGGGAGTCTGGAAACACCATATATTTT
NA NA TRBJ1-4 TRBV7-8 CASSRLSGPRGEKLFF TGTGCCAGCAGCCGCCTGAGCGGGCCGAGGGGGGAAAAACTGTTTTTT
NA NA TRBJ1-2 TRBV6-6 CASSSGFNYGYTF TGTGCCAGCAGTTCCGGCTTTAACTATGGCTACACCTTC
TRBD1 NA TRBJ2-6 TRBV19 CASSFTGTGGAGANVLTF TGTGCCAGTAGTTTCACCGGGACAGGGGGCGCTGGGGCCAACGTCCTGACTTTC
NA few TRBJ1-1 TRBV7-2 CASSLMADTEAFF TGTGCCAGCAGCTTGATGGCGGACACTGAAGCTTTCTTT
NA few TRBJ1-2 TRBV7-2 CASSLTFGYGYTF TGTGCCAGCTCGCTCACATTTGGCTATGGCTACACCTTC
NA NA TRBJ2-6 TRBV18 CASSPLQGAGANVLTF TGTGCCAGCTCACCCCTGCAGGGAGCTGGGGCCAACGTCCTGACTTTC
TRBD2 NA TRBJ2-7 TRBV7-2 CASSFSGTSGLGSSYEQYF TGTGCCAGCAGCTTTTCCGGGACTAGCGGGTTGGGAAGCTCCTACGAGCAGTACTTC
NA once TRBJ2-5 TRBV11-2 CATVDQETQYF TGTGCCACCGTGGACCAAGAGACCCAGTACTTC
TRBD1 NA TRBJ2-4 TRBV5-7 CASSPFGTGVF TGTGCCAGCAGCCCCTTCGGGACAGGGGTCTTC
NA NA TRBJ2-5 TRBV5-1 CASSWEGETQYF TGCGCCAGCAGTTGGGAAGGGGAGACCCAGTACTTC
NA NA TRBJ1-1 TRBV7-4 CASSLRAGGLAEAFF TGTGCCAGCAGCTTACGGGCGGGGGGCTTGGCTGAAGCTTTCTTT
TRBD1 NA TRBJ1-2 TRBV19 CASTPRDRVNYGYTF TGTGCCAGTACCCCACGGGACAGAGTTAACTATGGCTACACCTTC
NA NA TRBJ2-1 TRBV5-1 CASSLVPASDEQFF TGCGCCAGCAGCTTGGTCCCGGCATCGGATGAGCAGTTCTTC
TRBD1 NA TRBJ2-2 TRBV18 CASSPGQGFTGELFF TGTGCCAGCTCACCGGGACAGGGGTTCACCGGGGAGCTGTTTTTT
TRBD2 NA TRBJ2-1 TRBV5-1 CASSPVGLAGGRSYNEQFF TGCGCCAGCAGCCCGGTCGGACTAGCGGGAGGTAGGTCCTACAATGAGCAGTTCTTC
TRBD2 NA TRBJ2-7 TRBV6-5 CASRPTSGSYYEQYF TGTGCCAGCAGGCCTACTAGCGGGAGTTACTACGAGCAGTACTTC
TRBD1 NA TRBJ1-2 TRBV7-2 CASSPDRGPYGYTF TGTGCCAGCAGCCCGGACAGGGGGCCCTATGGCTACACCTTC
NA NA TRBJ1-1 TRBV15 CATSRGSRNTEAFF TGTGCCACCAGCAGAGGCAGCAGGAACACTGAAGCTTTCTTT
TRBD2 NA TRBJ2-5 TRBV10-3 CAIKTGLAGQETQYF TGTGCCATCAAGACCGGTCTAGCGGGTCAAGAAACCCAGTACTTC
NA NA TRBJ1-3 TRBV29-1 CSAEPAYPGNTIYF TGCAGCGCCGAGCCAGCATACCCCGGAAACACCATATATTTT
TRBD2 NA TRBJ2-7 TRBV7-2 CASSISGSSYEQYF TGTGCCAGCAGCATTAGCGGGAGCTCCTACGAGCAGTACTTC
NA NA TRBJ1-3 TRBV27 CASSPGHGNTIYF TGTGCCAGCAGTCCGGGACACGGAAACACCATATATTTT
NA NA TRBJ1-5 TRBV4-1 CASSQYWRRILRQPQHF TGCGCCAGCAGCCAATACTGGAGAAGGATTCTTCGTCAGCCCCAGCATTTT
NA NA TRBJ1-3 TRBV19 CASSMAFESGNTIYF TGTGCCAGTAGTATGGCTTTCGAGTCTGGAAACACCATATATTTT
TRBD1 once TRBJ2-7 TRBV27 CASSPEYRGYVYEQYF TGTGCCAGCAGTCCAGAATACAGGGGTTATGTCTACGAGCAGTACTTC
NA once TRBJ1-5 TRBV5-6 CASSLNMDKPQHF TGTGCCAGCAGCTTGAACATGGACAAGCCCCAGCATTTT
TRBD1 NA TRBJ1-1 TRBV18 CASSSTGENTEAFF TGTGCCAGCTCCTCGACAGGGGAGAACACTGAAGCTTTCTTT
TRBD2 once TRBJ2-1 TRBV29-1 CSVEGTISYNEQFF TGCAGCGTTGAGGGGACTATCTCCTACAATGAGCAGTTCTTC
TRBD1 NA TRBJ2-6 TRBV7-6 CASSSTGGAGANVLTF TGTGCCAGCAGCTCCACAGGGGGCGCTGGGGCCAACGTCCTGACTTTC
TRBD1 NA TRBJ1-4 TRBV28 CASSPRDRALGEKLFF TGTGCCAGCAGCCCCCGGGACAGGGCTTTGGGAGAAAAACTGTTTTTT
NA NA TRBJ2-3 TRBV5-4 CASSLASGPGSTQYF TGTGCCAGCAGCTTGGCCTCCGGACCCGGGAGTACGCAGTATTTT
NA NA TRBJ1-5 TRBV19 CASSTVEVSQPQHF TGTGCCAGTAGCACAGTTGAGGTTTCTCAGCCCCAGCATTTT
NA NA TRBJ2-3 TRBV4-1 CASSLDSSTDTQYF TGCGCCAGCAGCCTGGACAGTAGCACAGATACGCAGTATTTT
NA NA TRBJ2-1 TRBV6-5 CASSTRQGYNEQFF TGTGCCAGCAGCACCCGTCAGGGCTACAATGAGCAGTTCTTC
NA NA TRBJ2-7 TRBV18 CASSPGVSYEQYF TGTGCCAGCTCACCAGGGGTCAGCTACGAGCAGTACTTC
NA NA TRBJ2-3 TRBV5-4 CASSLSDRVVTDTQYF TGTGCCAGCAGCTTATCCGACCGGGTGGTTACAGATACGCAGTATTTT
TRBD1 NA TRBJ1-6 TRBV6-5 CASRGTGGSNSPLHF TGTGCCAGCAGGGGGACAGGGGGCTCTAATTCACCCCTCCACTTT
NA NA TRBJ1-5 TRBV6-1 CASSAQEDQPQHF TGTGCCAGCAGTGCCCAAGAAGATCAGCCCCAGCATTTT
NA NA TRBJ1-2 TRBV18 CASSPPKVGTNYGYTF TGTGCCAGCTCACCACCAAAGGTTGGGACTAACTATGGCTACACCTTC
NA NA TRBJ2-7 TRBV20-1 CSAPRPGEQYF TGCAGTGCCCCTCGGCCGGGCGAGCAGTACTTC
NA NA TRBJ1-5 TRBV6-6 CASKGGAGNQPQHF TGTGCCAGCAAAGGAGGGGCCGGCAATCAGCCCCAGCATTTT
NA once TRBJ2-5 TRBV6-1 CASQFSGRETQYF TGTGCCAGCCAGTTTTCAGGGAGGGAGACCCAGTACTTC
TRBD1 NA TRBJ2-5 TRBV10-3 CAISGNRDRSNWETQYF TGTGCCATCAGTGGAAACCGGGACAGGAGTAACTGGGAGACCCAGTACTTC
TRBD1 NA TRBJ2-5 TRBV5-1 CASRLGQGVETQYF TGCGCCAGCAGACTCGGACAGGGGGTTGAGACCCAGTACTTC
TRBD2 NA TRBJ2-7 TRBV2 CASSEPGSGRYEQYF TGTGCCAGCAGTGAACCCGGGAGCGGGAGGTACGAGCAGTACTTC
TRBD1 NA TRBJ2-7 TRBV10-3 CAIGTSDRGTYEQYF TGTGCCATCGGGACGTCGGACAGGGGAACCTACGAGCAGTACTTC
NA NA TRBJ1-2 TRBV6-5 CASSYGEGVYYGYTF TGTGCCAGCAGTTACGGGGAGGGGGTGTACTATGGCTACACCTTC
TRBD2 NA TRBJ2-7 TRBV6-6 CASSPPGLAGGQYF TGTGCCAGCAGTCCCCCGGGACTAGCGGGGGGGCAGTACTTC
NA NA TRBJ1-2 TRBV30 CAWSTGPNYGYTF TGTGCCTGGAGTACAGGACCTAACTATGGCTACACCTTC
TRBD1 NA TRBJ1-2 TRBV5-8 CASSRTGENYGYTF TGTGCCAGCAGCCGGACAGGCGAAAACTATGGCTACACCTTC
NA NA TRBJ2-3 TRBV5-1 CASSLGQTFGADTQYF TGCGCCAGCAGCTTGGGGCAGACTTTTGGTGCAGATACGCAGTATTTT
NA NA TRBJ1-6 TRBV27 CASREVGSPLHF TGTGCCTCCAGGGAGGTCGGTTCACCCCTCCACTTT
NA few TRBJ2-1 TRBV5-1 CASSLDSLYNEQFF TGCGCCAGCAGCTTGGATTCCCTCTACAATGAGCAGTTCTTC